These 8 T cell receptor beta chains were sequenced from one sample in a study of T-cell memory formation after mild COVID-19. One entry per CDR3 protein, called by TCRdb with MiXCR from the 5' RACE reads. The sample contains 170,000 or so distinct CDR3 sequences, about a fifth of which appear only once. Sample: PBMCs or a T cell subset sorted from them (not recorded which). Source of these receptors: an adult woman who had mild COVID-19 (a few samples of this study predate the infection). Cell type and time point are not known.

This clonotype appeared many times. The chain couples TRBV5-1 to TRBJ2-7, with 9 bases that match TRBD1. The CDR3 runs 15 residues. V lost 0 bases, J lost 2 bases, and 3 bases stayed unmatched. CDR1 SGHRS and CDR2 YFSETQ come from the germline V gene. The CDR3 DNA reads as TGCGCCAGCAGCTTGGCCGGGACAGGGACCTACGAGCAGTACTTC. Protein sequence: CASSLAGTGTYEQYF.

This chain links TRBV6-5 with TRBJ2-7; weak D call: TRBD2 (5 bases). With 4 bases removed from V and 0 bases from J, the gap between germline ends came to 13 bases. The CDR3 runs to 15 residues. Germline-derived CDR1 and CDR2 are MNHEY and SVGAGI. Here the CDR3 DNA reads TGTGCCAGCAGTTCACTAGAGTGGGGCTCCTACGAGCAGTACTTC. Translation gives CASSSLEWGSYEQYF.

This chain uses TRBV11-2 with TRBJ1-2; a possible D gene is TRBD1 (5 bases). The CDR3 consists of 14 residues. V dropped 1 base and J dropped 8 bases, with 14 bases sitting between them. Germline values: CDR1 SGHAT, CDR2 FQNNGV. The CDR3 here is CASSLGPRVKGYTF. The CDR3, as DNA: TGTGCCAGCAGCTTAGGGCCCAGGGTAAAAGGCTACACCTTC.

The chain uses TRBV12-5 and TRBJ1-5, with D unclear. Germline values: CDR1 LGHNT, CDR2 FRNRAP. Between the trimmed V and J ends, which lost 2 bases and 2 bases, there was a span of 7 bases. This CDR3 comprises 14 residues. CDR3 amino acids: CASGLYGGNQPQHF. Here the CDR3 DNA reads TGTGCTAGTGGTTTGTACGGCGGCAATCAGCCCCAGCATTTT.

In its sample, this clonotype was seen a few times. The chain uses TRBV7-8 and TRBJ2-5; no definite D call. Germline V lookup: CDR1 SGHVS, CDR2 FQNEAQ. V dropped 5 bases and J dropped 1 base, with 11 bases sitting between them. The CDR3 totals 14 residues. In nucleotides, the CDR3 is TGTGCCAGCAGCACCCAGGTCCCCCAAGAGACCCAGTACTTC. It is translated as CASSTQVPQETQYF. The whole variable domain, filled in from reference TRBV7-8 and TRBJ2-5, reads GAGVSQSPRYKVAKRGQDVALRCDPISGHVSLFWYQQALGQGPEFLTYFQNEAQLDKSGLPSDRFFAERPEGSVSTLKIQRTQQEDSAVYLCASSTQVPQETQYFGPGTRLLVL.

V and J are TRBV12-3 or TRBV12-4 and TRBJ2-7, with 7 nucleotides matching TRBD1. This CDR3 has 14 amino acids. V lost 4 bases to trimming and J lost 6 bases; unmatched junction nucleotides: 9. CDR3 sequence: CASSYPGTVSEQYF. The CDR3, as DNA: TGTGCCAGCAGTTACCCCGGGACAGTGTCCGAGCAGTACTTC.

This sequence joins TRBV24-1 and TRBJ1-1; maybe TRBD1 (6 bases). Germline V gene data show CDR1 as KGHDR and CDR2 as SFDVKD. Trimming removed 3 bases at V and 8 bases at J, with 12 bases between. This CDR3 contains 13 residues. In DNA form, the CDR3 reads TGTGCCACCAGTGATCCGATCGACAGGGAAGCTTTCTTT. Translating gives CATSDPIDREAFF.

Only a few counts were recorded for this clonotype. The chain recombines TRBV11-3 with TRBJ2-3; D gene unclear. The germline V and J ends were trimmed by 5 bases and 2 bases, with 17 bases remaining between them. This CDR3 has 16 residues. Germline CDR1 is SGHNT and CDR2 is YENEEA. The CDR3 loop reads CASSPVVSPPTDTQYF. The CDR3 bases are TGTGCCAGCAGCCCCGTGGTCTCCCCCCCCACAGATACGCAGTATTTT.